The entry that follows covers one T cell receptor (beta chain) sequence. Its antigen target is currently unknown. Base qualities were left out, and no much larger clone turns up one base away. The sample originates from a study of early T cells in non-severe SARS-CoV-2 infection (dated by TCRdb to 2020 to 2022). A note on the overall study: Bulk RNA from unsorted whole blood was used for TCR sequencing, so alpha and beta chains could not be paired.

The study was a case-control design nested within a healthcare worker cohort in London, UK, with weekly nasopharyngeal swab PCR tests and blood sampling. Between 23 and 31 March 2020, the week of the UK lockdown, healthcare workers were enrolled and then followed up weekly for as long as 16 weeks. V is shortened by 4 bases, J by 0 bases, and the region joining them spans 16 bases. The CDR3 measures 16 amino acids from cysteine to phenylalanine. Here the CDR3 DNA is all that survives: 48 bases in frame from base 1. The germline V gene supplies CDR1 SGHRS and CDR2 YFSETQ. The study at large found these results: Matching against VDJdb was skewed toward anti-spike CD8 responses, likely underestimated virus-specific expansions, and missed private and CD4 specificities.

Library method: 5' RACE. TCRdb lists the instrument as NextSeq 500. In the TCR library protocol, unique molecular identifiers were attached to individual cDNA molecules to correct for PCR bias and sequencing error. Sequencing covered both TCR alpha and beta chains, and within each sample the abundances of alpha and beta sequences were tightly co-correlated. Per the authors' processing: Decombinator V4 was used to annotate the V gene, J gene and CDR3 of the TCR sequences. TCRs were defined as expanded if a significant change between any two time points was detected under a Poisson model with p below 0.0001. TCR abundances were normalised to the total number of TCRs sequenced in each sample and reported as counts per million. MAIT TCRs were defined by TRAV1-2 paired with TRAJ12, TRAJ20 or TRAJ33, and iNKT TCRs by TRAV10 paired with TRAJ18. VDJdb, accessed 1 November 2021, was searched for CMV, EBV and SARS-CoV-2 annotated TCRs, with TCRs annotated for multiple antigens excluded. TCRdb handled the public reads itself, with Q25 trimming in fastp and clone calling in MiXCR, and kept productive beta chains. Each entry is one CDR3 protein sequence, shown with its most common DNA and genes. The V and J calls come from TCRdb's annotation, not from the publication. The sample includes over 95,000 distinct CDR3 sequences, with approximately 16% observed a single time. The ten largest clones represent over 1% of the sample.

The sample taken for sequencing was whole blood. The receptor was isolated from an adult who was a healthcare worker with PCR-confirmed SARS-CoV-2 infection or an uninfected control (not recorded which). The chain links TRBV5-1 with TRBJ2-5; a weak D assignment points to TRBD1 (6 bases agree). The CDR3 has the sequence CASSPDSYSYQETQYF. The nucleotide sequence reads as follows: TGCGCCAGCAGCCCGGACAGCTATTCGTACCAAGAGACCCAGTACTTC.